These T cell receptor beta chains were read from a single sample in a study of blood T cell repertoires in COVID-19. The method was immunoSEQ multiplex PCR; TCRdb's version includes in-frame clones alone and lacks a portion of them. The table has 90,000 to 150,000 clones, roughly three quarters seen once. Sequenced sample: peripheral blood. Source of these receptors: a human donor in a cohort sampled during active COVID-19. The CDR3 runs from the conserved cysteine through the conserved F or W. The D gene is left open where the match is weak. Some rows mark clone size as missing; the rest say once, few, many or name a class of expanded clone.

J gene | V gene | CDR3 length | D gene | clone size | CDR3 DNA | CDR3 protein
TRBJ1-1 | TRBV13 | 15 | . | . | TGTGCCAGCAGTCACAGGGAGGGGGAGAACACTGAAGCTTTCTTT | CASSHREGENTEAFF
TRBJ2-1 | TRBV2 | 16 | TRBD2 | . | TGTGCCAGCAGTGGGACGGGACTAGCGGGACGCAATGAGCAGTTCTTC | CASSGTGLAGRNEQFF
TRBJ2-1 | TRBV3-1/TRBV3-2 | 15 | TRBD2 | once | TGTGCCAGCAGCCAAGGACTAGCGGGAGAGGGTGAGCAGTTCTTC | CASSQGLAGEGEQFF
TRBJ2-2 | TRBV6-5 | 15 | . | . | TGTGCCAGCAGTTACTCGGGGCAGAACACCGGGGAGCTGTTTTTT | CASSYSGQNTGELFF
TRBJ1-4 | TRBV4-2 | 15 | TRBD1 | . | TGTGCCAGCAGCCAAGAGGGTGACAGGGGGCGAAAACTGTTTTTT | CASSQEGDRGRKLFF
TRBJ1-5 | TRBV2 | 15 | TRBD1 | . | TGTGCCAGCGCCGAAACAGGGGACTTCAGTCAGCCCCAGCATTTT | CASAETGDFSQPQHF
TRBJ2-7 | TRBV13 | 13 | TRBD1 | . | TGTGCCAGCAGCTCCGGACAGGGGTACGAGCAGTACTTC | CASSSGQGYEQYF
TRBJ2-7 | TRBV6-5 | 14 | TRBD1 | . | TGTGCCAGCAGGCCAGGGACAGTTCCTTACGAGCAGTACTTC | CASRPGTVPYEQYF
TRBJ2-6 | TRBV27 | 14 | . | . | TGTGCCAGCAGTTTATGGGCAGGGGCCAACGTCCTGACTTTC | CASSLWAGANVLTF
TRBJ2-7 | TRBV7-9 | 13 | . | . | TGTGCCAGCAGCCAAGCCTCCTCCTACGAGCAGTACTTC | CASSQASSYEQYF
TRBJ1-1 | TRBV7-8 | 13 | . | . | TGTGCCAGCAGCTTAGCGGGAGGATCTGAAGCTTTCTTT | CASSLAGGSEAFF
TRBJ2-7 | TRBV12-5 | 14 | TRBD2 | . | TGTGCTAGTGGTCCGGGACTAGCTACCTACGAGCAGTACTTC | CASGPGLATYEQYF
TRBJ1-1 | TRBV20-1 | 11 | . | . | TGCAGTGCTAGGAGGAGTTTTGAAGCTTTCTTT | CSARRSFEAFF
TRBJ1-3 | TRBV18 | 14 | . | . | TGTGCCAGCTCCCAAGGGGCCACTGGAAACACCATATATTTT | CASSQGATGNTIYF
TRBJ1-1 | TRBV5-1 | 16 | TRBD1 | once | TGCGCCAGCAGCTACCCCCGGGACAGGGGGGACACTGAAGCTTTCTTT | CASSYPRDRGDTEAFF
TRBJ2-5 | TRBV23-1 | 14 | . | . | TGCGCCAGCAGTCGGGTCCGGGATCGAGAGACCCAGTACTTC | CASSRVRDRETQYF
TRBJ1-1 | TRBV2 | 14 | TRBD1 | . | TGTGCCACCAAGGGGACAGTCGGGAACACTGAAGCTTTCTTT | CATKGTVGNTEAFF
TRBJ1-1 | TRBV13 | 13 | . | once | TGTGCCAGCAGCTTGTTGCAGGGTTCTGAAGCTTTCTTT | CASSLLQGSEAFF
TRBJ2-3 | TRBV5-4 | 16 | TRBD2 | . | TGTGCCAGCAGCTTGGATCCAGCGGGAGTGGCAGATACGCAGTATTTT | CASSLDPAGVADTQYF
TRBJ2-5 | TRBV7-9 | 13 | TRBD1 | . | TGTGCCAGCAGGGGGACAGGGCGGGAGACCCAGTACTTC | CASRGTGRETQYF
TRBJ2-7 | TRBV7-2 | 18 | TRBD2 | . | TGTGCCAGCAGCTCCGGACTAGCGGGGACCCCGAGCTCCTACGAGCAGTACTTC | CASSSGLAGTPSSYEQYF
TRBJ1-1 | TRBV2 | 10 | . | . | TGTGCCAGCAGTGACAGGAGGGCTTTCTTT | CASSDRRAFF
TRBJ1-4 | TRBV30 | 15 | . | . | TGTGCCTGGAGTGTAATTCGGCGGCAGGGCGGAAAACTGTTTTTT | CAWSVIRRQGGKLFF
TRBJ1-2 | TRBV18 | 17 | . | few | TGTGCCAGCTCACCGGTAGGACGAGGGAGGGCTAACTATGGCTACACCTTC | CASSPVGRGRANYGYTF
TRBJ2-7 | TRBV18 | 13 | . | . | TGTGCCAGCTCACCGGAACAGGGCTACGAGCAGTACTTC | CASSPEQGYEQYF
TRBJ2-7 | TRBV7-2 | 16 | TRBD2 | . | TGTGCCAGCAGCTTAGCGGGACTAGCGGGGGCCTACGAGCAGTACTTC | CASSLAGLAGAYEQYF
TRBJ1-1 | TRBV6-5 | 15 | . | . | TGTGCCAGCAGTTACTCCAGGGGACGGGGCACTGAAGCTTTCTTT | CASSYSRGRGTEAFF
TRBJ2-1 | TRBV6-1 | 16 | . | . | TGTGCCAGCAGTGCCGGTCGGGGGAGAAGGGACAATGAGCAGTTCTTC | CASSAGRGRRDNEQFF
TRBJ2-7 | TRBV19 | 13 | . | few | TGTGCCAGTAGTATGGGGCAGGGCTACGAGCAGTACTTC | CASSMGQGYEQYF
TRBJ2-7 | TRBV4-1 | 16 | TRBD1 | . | TGCGCCAGCAGCCAGTCCTCCGGGACAGCCTCCTACGAGCAGTACTTC | CASSQSSGTASYEQYF
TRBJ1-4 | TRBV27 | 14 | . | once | TGTGCCAGCAGACTGAGGGCTTACAATGAAAAACTGTTTTTT | CASRLRAYNEKLFF
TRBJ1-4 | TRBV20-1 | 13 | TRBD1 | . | TGCAGTGCTAGTGGAGGGGGCGACGAAAAACTGTTTTTT | CSASGGGDEKLFF
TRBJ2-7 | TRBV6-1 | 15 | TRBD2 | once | TGTGCCAGCAGTGAGCCAGCGGGGGGCCCGTACGAGCAGTACTTC | CASSEPAGGPYEQYF
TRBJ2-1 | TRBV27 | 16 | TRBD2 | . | TGTGCCAGCAGTTTGGCTAGCGGGAGCTCCTACAATGAGCAGTTCTTC | CASSLASGSSYNEQFF
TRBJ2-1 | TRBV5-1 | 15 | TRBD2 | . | TGCGCCAGTCGGACTAGCGGGAGCTCCTACAATGAGCAGTTCTTC | CASRTSGSSYNEQFF
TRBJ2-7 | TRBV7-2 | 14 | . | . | TGTGCCAGCAGCTTATCGCCTAGCTGGTACGAGCAGTACTTC | CASSLSPSWYEQYF
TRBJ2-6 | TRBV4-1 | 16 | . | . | TGCGCCAGCAGCCAAGAGACAGACTCTGGGGCCAACGTCCTGACTTTC | CASSQETDSGANVLTF
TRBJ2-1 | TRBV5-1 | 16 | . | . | TGCGCCAGCAGCTTGGGGGACGGGGGATGGTACAATGAGCAGTTCTTC | CASSLGDGGWYNEQFF
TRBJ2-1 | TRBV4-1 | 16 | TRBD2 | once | TGCGCCAGCAGCAACCCGGGACTAGCTTCGTACAATGAGCAGTTCTTC | CASSNPGLASYNEQFF
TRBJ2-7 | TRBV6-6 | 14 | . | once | TGTGCCAGCAGTTACGCGGCCAACTCCTACGAGCAGTACTTC | CASSYAANSYEQYF
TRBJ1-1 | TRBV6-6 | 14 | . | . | TGTGCCAGCAGTTACTTAGGGGGAAATACTGAAGCTTTCTTT | CASSYLGGNTEAFF
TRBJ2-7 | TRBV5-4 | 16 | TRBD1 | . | TGTGCCAGCAGCACCTTGTGGGGACAGGGGGCGCGAGAGCAGTACTTC | CASSTLWGQGAREQYF
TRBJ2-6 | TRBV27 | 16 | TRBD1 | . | TGTGCCAGCAGCCCCGGGACAGCCTCTGGGGCCAACGTCCTGACTTTC | CASSPGTASGANVLTF
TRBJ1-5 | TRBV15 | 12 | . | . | TGTGCCACCAGCAGCGTCAATCAGCCCCAGCATTTT | CATSSVNQPQHF
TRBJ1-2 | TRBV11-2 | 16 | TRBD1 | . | TGTGCCAGCAGCCCCATAGGCCCAGGGGGCAGGTATGGCTACACCTTC | CASSPIGPGGRYGYTF
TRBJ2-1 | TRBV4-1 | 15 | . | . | TGCGCCAGCAGCGCTGGAGGGCTAGCAGGTAATGAGCAGTTCTTC | CASSAGGLAGNEQFF
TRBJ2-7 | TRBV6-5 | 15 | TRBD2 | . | TGTGCCAGCAGCCGAACCCTAGCGGGGGGGTACGAGCAGTACTTC | CASSRTLAGGYEQYF
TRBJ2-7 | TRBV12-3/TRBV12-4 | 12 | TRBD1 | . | TGTGCCAGCAGTTGGACAGGGGGCGAGCAGTACTTC | CASSWTGGEQYF
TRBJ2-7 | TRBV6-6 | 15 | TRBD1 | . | TGTGCCAGCAGCCCCCTGACAGGGGGTTTCTACGAGCAGTACTTC | CASSPLTGGFYEQYF
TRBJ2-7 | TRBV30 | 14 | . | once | TGTGCCTGGGACCCCGGCCAGGGGAGCTACGAGCAGTACTTC | CAWDPGQGSYEQYF
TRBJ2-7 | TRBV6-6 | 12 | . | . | TGTGCCAGCAGTTACTCGGGGGGAGAGCAGTACTTC | CASSYSGGEQYF
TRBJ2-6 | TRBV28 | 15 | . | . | TGTGCCAGCAGCCCCGCGGGCCAGGGGGCCAACGTCCTGACTTTC | CASSPAGQGANVLTF
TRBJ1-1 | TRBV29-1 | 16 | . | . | TGCAGCGTGGAAATTGGGAGATTGGTTGGGAACACTGAAGCTTTCTTT | CSVEIGRLVGNTEAFF
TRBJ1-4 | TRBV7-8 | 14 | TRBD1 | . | TGTGCCAGCAGCCCAGGGGACAGTTATGAAAAACTGTTTTTT | CASSPGDSYEKLFF
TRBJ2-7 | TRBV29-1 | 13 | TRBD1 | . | TGCAGCGCCCGACAGGGGGCGGGGGACGAGCAGTACTTC | CSARQGAGDEQYF
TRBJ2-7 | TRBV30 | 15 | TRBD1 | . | TGTGCCTGGAGTCTCTCGGGGACAGGGGGCTACGAGCAGTACTTC | CAWSLSGTGGYEQYF
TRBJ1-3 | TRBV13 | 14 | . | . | TGTGCCAGCAGCCCCCGGCAGGGTGGAAACACCATATATTTT | CASSPRQGGNTIYF
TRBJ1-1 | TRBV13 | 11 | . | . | TGTGCCAGCAGCTTAGGTGTGTCGGCTTTCTTT | CASSLGVSAFF
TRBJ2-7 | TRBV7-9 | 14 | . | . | TGTGCCAGCAGCTTAGGCAGGGATACCTACGAGCAGTACTTC | CASSLGRDTYEQYF
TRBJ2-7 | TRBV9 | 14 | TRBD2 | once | TGTGCCAGCAGCAACACTAGCGAGCCCTACGAGCAGTACTTC | CASSNTSEPYEQYF